The clone carrying this T cell receptor beta chain was recorded a few times. Its antigen is as yet unknown. The data were taken from a study of T-cell memory formation after mild COVID-19. The study's findings and limits: Prior to infection, memory already included some responding clones, suggesting cross-reactive memory joined.

Each CDR3 protein is one row after TCRdb ran MiXCR on the 5' RACE reads. This table holds around 320,000 distinct CDR3 sequences, approximately 19% found once. Sequences were obtained from PBMCs or a T cell subset sorted from them (not recorded which). The receptor was derived from a man aged 18 to 29 who had mild COVID-19 (a few samples of this study predate the infection). Cell type and time point are not known.

CDR3 sequence (DNA): TGTGCCAGCAGTAACCAGTTCGCCGGGGAGCTGTTTTTT. The encoded protein is CASSNQFAGELFF. The genes are TRBV7-2 and TRBJ2-2; the D is unclear. The CDR3 length is 13 residues. V was clipped by 6 bases and J by 6 bases, with 11 bases between them. Germline V lookup: CDR1 SGHTA, CDR2 FQGNSA.